Presented here are 19 T cell receptor beta chains from one specimen sequenced in a study of human T cells and chemical hapten exposure. Time point described: healthy volunteer bleed at 2 weeks. It was from unfractionated whole blood that total RNA was extracted. In TCRdb, the RACE reads were re-called with MiXCR into one record per CDR3 protein. The data show about 46,000 distinct CDR3 sequences, about 4.5% seen once. Sequencing was carried out using whole blood. The receptors here all came from a female donor in good health. Some clones in this sample may be carry-over from other donors' samples.

There are many counts of this clonotype. The rearrangement links TRBV12-3 or TRBV12-4 to TRBJ2-7; TRBD1 matches at 9 bases. The CDR3 covers 14 residues. The junction had 5 bases not matched to a gene; V was cut back by 5 bases and J by 3 bases. The CDR3 is CASSRATGGYEQYF. The CDR3 nucleotides are TGTGCCAGCAGTCGGGCGACAGGGGGCTACGAGCAGTACTTC.

This clonotype occurred a few times. The chain links TRBV29-1 to TRBJ1-1; D is unresolved. Germline CDR1 and CDR2: SQVTM and ANQGSEA. V was shortened by 7 bases and J by 3 bases, with 15 bases between the two germline ends. This CDR3 is 13 amino acids long. The CDR3: CSAETGSDTEAFF. The CDR3 DNA reads TGCAGCGCCGAAACCGGCAGTGACACTGAAGCTTTCTTT.

The chain employs TRBV20-1 and TRBJ1-2; TRBD1 agrees at 10 bases. Germline CDR1 reads DFQATT; CDR2 reads SNEGSKA (reference sequence). Trimming took 6 bases from V and 7 from J; bases not matched to a gene: 17. This CDR3 contains 16 residues. Here the CDR3 DNA reads TGCAGTGCCAGTGGGCCCGCGGGACAGGGGAAAGGTGGCTACACCTTC. It specifies CSASGPAGQGKGGYTF.

This clonotype showed up many times. CDR3 DNA: TGTGCCAGCAGTTCCTTTGGAGGGACTAGGGATACGCAGTATTTT. It encodes CASSSFGGTRDTQYF. The chain carries TRBV6-2 or TRBV6-3 and TRBJ2-3; 8 bases are shared with TRBD2. The CDR3 contains 15 residues. V lost 4 bases, J lost 6 bases, and 9 bases stayed unmatched. Per the germline V gene, CDR1 is MNHEY and CDR2 is SVGEGT.

There are many counts of this clonotype. The rearrangement links TRBV5-1 to TRBJ2-7, with D maybe TRBD1 (6 bases). Germline CDR1 SGHRS, CDR2 YFSETQ. V was shortened by 0 bases and J by 2 bases, with 15 bases between the two germline ends. The CDR3 is made up of 16 amino acids. The CDR3 DNA reads as TGCGCCAGCAGCTTGGGATTCGGGGACAACCCCTACGAGCAGTACTTC. This encodes CASSLGFGDNPYEQYF.

This clonotype has ten or more counts. This CDR3 is missing its conserved last phenylalanine or tryptophan, likely due to a read error. Because the CDR3's place on the DNA is in doubt, the DNA is left out and the CDR3 is given as listed by TCRdb. The chain joins TRBV12-3 or TRBV12-4 to TRBJ1-1; the D call of TRBD1 is as the table states it, not checked on the DNA. Both ends counted, the CDR3 spans 12 residues. This CDR3 is CASSLISGPNSY.

The rearrangement joins TRBV5-1 to TRBJ2-3, with D possibly matching TRBD2 (5 bases). The length of the CDR3 is 14 residues. Trimming took off 0 bases at V and 4 bases at J, with 9 bases between the two ends. Germline CDR1 SGHRS, CDR2 YFSETQ. The CDR3 protein is CASSLGGFPDTQYF. The CDR3 nucleotides read TGCGCCAGCAGCTTGGGCGGGTTCCCAGATACGCAGTATTTT.

This clonotype was counted at least ten times. J is TRBJ2-4 and V is TRBV7-9, with TRBD1 matching 10 bases. Germline V CDR1 and CDR2: SEHNR, FQNEAQ (reference sequence). The CDR3 is made up of 17 amino acids. The junction had 9 bases not matched to a gene; V was cut back by 5 bases and J by 2 bases. In DNA form, the CDR3 reads TGTGCCAGCAGCCCGGGACAGGGGTCGGTTACCAAAAACATTCAGTACTTC. Translating gives CASSPGQGSVTKNIQYF.

This clonotype was observed at least ten times. The chain recombines TRBV10-3 with TRBJ2-3; maybe TRBD2 (6 bases). Per germline, CDR1 ENHRY and CDR2 SYGVKD. Trimming removed 6 bases from V and 5 bases from J, with 18 bases in between. This CDR3 has 15 amino acids. CDR3 sequence reads: CAIRSGSGPLDTQYF. The CDR3 DNA is TGTGCCATCAGGTCCGGGAGCGGTCCACTAGATACGCAGTATTTT.

This clonotype was seen repeatedly, ten times or more. The chain is built from TRBV27 and TRBJ1-1, with 9 bases fitting TRBD1. V lost 5 bases and J lost 0; bases outside the gene matches: 7. The V gene's germline CDR1 is MNHEY and CDR2 SMNVEV (reference sequence). The CDR3 totals 16 residues. CDR3 nucleotide sequence: TGTGCCAGCAGTCCTGGACAGGGGTATATGAACACTGAAGCTTTCTTT. It translates to CASSPGQGYMNTEAFF.

There are a few counts of this clonotype. The rearrangement links TRBV7-2 to TRBJ2-3; TRBD2 agrees at 10 bases. The V and J ends lost 5 bases and 9 bases, in that order; junction bases with no gene match: 14. Germline V gene data show CDR1 as SGHTA and CDR2 as FQGNSA. The CDR3 contains 16 residues. CDR3 sequence: CASSPRTSGGELTQYF. In DNA, the CDR3 is TGTGCCAGCAGCCCCCGGACTAGCGGCGGGGAGTTAACGCAGTATTTT. The variable domain in full, with the rest retrieved from reference TRBV7-2 and TRBJ2-3, is GAGVSQSPSNKVTEKGKDVELRCDPISGHTALYWYRQSLGQGLEFLIYFQGNSAPDKSGLPSDRFSAERTGGSVSTLTIQRTQQEDSAVYLCASSPRTSGGELTQYFGPGTRLTVL.

The sample holds many counts of this clonotype. This chain connects TRBV2 to TRBJ2-7; D uncertain. Trimming took 4 bases from V and 1 from J, leaving 8 bases between them. The CDR3 loop spans 13 amino acids. CDR1 is SNHLY and CDR2 is FYNNEI in the germline V gene. The CDR3 here is CASSVGRSYEQYF. As DNA, the CDR3 is TGTGCCAGCAGTGTGGGCAGATCCTACGAGCAGTACTTC. Drawing the rest from reference TRBV2 and TRBJ2-7, the complete variable domain is EPEVTQTPSHQVTQMGQEVILRCVPISNHLYFYWYRQILGQKVEFLVSFYNNEISEKSEIFDDQFSVERPDGSNFTLKIRSTKLEDSAMYFCASSVGRSYEQYFGPGTRLTVT.

This clonotype was recorded at least ten times. This chain uses TRBV18 with TRBJ2-7, with no clear D. Looked up from germline, CDR1 is KGHSH and CDR2 is LQKENI. Trimming cost V 8 bases and J 3 bases, with 5 bases left between them. CDR3 length: 10 residues. The CDR3 region has the DNA TGTGCCAGCGCTGACTACGAGCAGTACTTC. It encodes CASADYEQYF.

This clonotype was observed at least ten times. V usage is TRBV7-9 and J usage is TRBJ1-5; the D is unclear. The CDR3 is made up of 15 amino acids. V dropped 5 bases and J dropped 3 bases, with 14 bases sitting between them. Germline CDR1 reads SEHNR; CDR2 reads FQNEAQ (reference sequence). CDR3 coding DNA: TGTGCCAGCAGCCCGCCCGATAATGTCAATCAGCCCCAGCATTTT. It yields the protein CASSPPDNVNQPQHF.

Concerning this clonotype itself: Being one base from a much bigger clone, this may be a read error. This chain connects TRBV6-2 or TRBV6-3 to TRBJ2-3; perhaps TRBD2 as D (5 bases). The CDR3 runs 14 residues. The germline CDR1 and CDR2 sequences are MNHEY and SVGEGT. CDR3 in amino acids: CDSSYSRGTDTQYF. The DNA of the CDR3 is TGTGACAGCAGTTACTCTCGGGGTACAGATACGCAGTATTTT.

This clonotype was seen many times. J is TRBJ2-3 and V is TRBV4-2, with 7 bases matching TRBD2. Germline CDR1 and CDR2: LGHNA and YNFKEQ. Unmatched junction bases numbered 5, after V lost 0 bases and J lost 2 bases. The CDR3 sequence is 16 residues long. The CDR3 spells CASSQESSGYTDTQYF. In DNA form, the CDR3 reads TGTGCCAGCAGCCAAGAGTCTAGCGGTTACACAGATACGCAGTATTTT.

The table lists this clonotype with many counts. V usage is TRBV20-1 and J usage is TRBJ2-5; D is possibly TRBD1 or TRBD2 (5 bases each). Deletions cut 6 bases from V and 3 bases from J, with 17 bases between. Looked up from germline, CDR1 is DFQATT and CDR2 is SNEGSKA (reference sequence). The CDR3 has 14 amino acids. CDR3 nucleotides: TGCAGTGCCCTGATTGAGGGGCGCAAAGAGACCCAGTACTTC. Encoded protein: CSALIEGRKETQYF.

There are many counts of this clonotype. The chain joins TRBV20-1 to TRBJ2-7; possible D gene TRBD2, 5 bases. V dropped 5 bases and J dropped 0 bases, with 8 bases sitting between them. Per the germline V gene, CDR1 is DFQATT and CDR2 is SNEGSKA (reference sequence). There are 12 residues in the CDR3. This CDR3 is CSASGFSYEQYF. The DNA of the CDR3 is TGCAGTGCTTCGGGATTCTCCTACGAGCAGTACTTC.

This clonotype was detected many times. The rearrangement links TRBV6-2 or TRBV6-3 to TRBJ1-5; 7 bases are shared with TRBD1. The length of the CDR3 is 13 residues. CDR1 and CDR2 (germline): MNHEY, SVGEGT. After removal of 7 bases from V and 5 bases from J, the junction contained 5 bases not matched to a gene. The CDR3 nucleotides read TGTGCCAGCAACGACAGGGTCGATCAGCCCCAGCATTTT. Its translation is CASNDRVDQPQHF.